Below, one T cell receptor (beta chain) is given with its context. Here immunoSEQ multiplex PCR was the method, and the copy in TCRdb shows in-frame clones only, minus some. The sample lists about 180,000 clones; nearly 90% were seen once. This record belongs to a study of control samples from healthy donors and cancer patients. This CDR3 region has 11 residues. The germline V and J ends were trimmed by 5 bases and 16 bases, with 14 bases remaining between them. Per the germline V gene, CDR1 is MNHEY and CDR2 is SVGEGT. Material: blood. The gene calls are TRBV6-2 or TRBV6-3 and TRBJ2-2; a possible D gene is TRBD2 (5 bases). The clonotype was recovered from a woman in her fifties or sixties in good health. CDR3 nucleotides: TGTGCCAGCAGTAACGGACTGCCCCCGTTTTTT. Translated: CASSNGLPPFF.